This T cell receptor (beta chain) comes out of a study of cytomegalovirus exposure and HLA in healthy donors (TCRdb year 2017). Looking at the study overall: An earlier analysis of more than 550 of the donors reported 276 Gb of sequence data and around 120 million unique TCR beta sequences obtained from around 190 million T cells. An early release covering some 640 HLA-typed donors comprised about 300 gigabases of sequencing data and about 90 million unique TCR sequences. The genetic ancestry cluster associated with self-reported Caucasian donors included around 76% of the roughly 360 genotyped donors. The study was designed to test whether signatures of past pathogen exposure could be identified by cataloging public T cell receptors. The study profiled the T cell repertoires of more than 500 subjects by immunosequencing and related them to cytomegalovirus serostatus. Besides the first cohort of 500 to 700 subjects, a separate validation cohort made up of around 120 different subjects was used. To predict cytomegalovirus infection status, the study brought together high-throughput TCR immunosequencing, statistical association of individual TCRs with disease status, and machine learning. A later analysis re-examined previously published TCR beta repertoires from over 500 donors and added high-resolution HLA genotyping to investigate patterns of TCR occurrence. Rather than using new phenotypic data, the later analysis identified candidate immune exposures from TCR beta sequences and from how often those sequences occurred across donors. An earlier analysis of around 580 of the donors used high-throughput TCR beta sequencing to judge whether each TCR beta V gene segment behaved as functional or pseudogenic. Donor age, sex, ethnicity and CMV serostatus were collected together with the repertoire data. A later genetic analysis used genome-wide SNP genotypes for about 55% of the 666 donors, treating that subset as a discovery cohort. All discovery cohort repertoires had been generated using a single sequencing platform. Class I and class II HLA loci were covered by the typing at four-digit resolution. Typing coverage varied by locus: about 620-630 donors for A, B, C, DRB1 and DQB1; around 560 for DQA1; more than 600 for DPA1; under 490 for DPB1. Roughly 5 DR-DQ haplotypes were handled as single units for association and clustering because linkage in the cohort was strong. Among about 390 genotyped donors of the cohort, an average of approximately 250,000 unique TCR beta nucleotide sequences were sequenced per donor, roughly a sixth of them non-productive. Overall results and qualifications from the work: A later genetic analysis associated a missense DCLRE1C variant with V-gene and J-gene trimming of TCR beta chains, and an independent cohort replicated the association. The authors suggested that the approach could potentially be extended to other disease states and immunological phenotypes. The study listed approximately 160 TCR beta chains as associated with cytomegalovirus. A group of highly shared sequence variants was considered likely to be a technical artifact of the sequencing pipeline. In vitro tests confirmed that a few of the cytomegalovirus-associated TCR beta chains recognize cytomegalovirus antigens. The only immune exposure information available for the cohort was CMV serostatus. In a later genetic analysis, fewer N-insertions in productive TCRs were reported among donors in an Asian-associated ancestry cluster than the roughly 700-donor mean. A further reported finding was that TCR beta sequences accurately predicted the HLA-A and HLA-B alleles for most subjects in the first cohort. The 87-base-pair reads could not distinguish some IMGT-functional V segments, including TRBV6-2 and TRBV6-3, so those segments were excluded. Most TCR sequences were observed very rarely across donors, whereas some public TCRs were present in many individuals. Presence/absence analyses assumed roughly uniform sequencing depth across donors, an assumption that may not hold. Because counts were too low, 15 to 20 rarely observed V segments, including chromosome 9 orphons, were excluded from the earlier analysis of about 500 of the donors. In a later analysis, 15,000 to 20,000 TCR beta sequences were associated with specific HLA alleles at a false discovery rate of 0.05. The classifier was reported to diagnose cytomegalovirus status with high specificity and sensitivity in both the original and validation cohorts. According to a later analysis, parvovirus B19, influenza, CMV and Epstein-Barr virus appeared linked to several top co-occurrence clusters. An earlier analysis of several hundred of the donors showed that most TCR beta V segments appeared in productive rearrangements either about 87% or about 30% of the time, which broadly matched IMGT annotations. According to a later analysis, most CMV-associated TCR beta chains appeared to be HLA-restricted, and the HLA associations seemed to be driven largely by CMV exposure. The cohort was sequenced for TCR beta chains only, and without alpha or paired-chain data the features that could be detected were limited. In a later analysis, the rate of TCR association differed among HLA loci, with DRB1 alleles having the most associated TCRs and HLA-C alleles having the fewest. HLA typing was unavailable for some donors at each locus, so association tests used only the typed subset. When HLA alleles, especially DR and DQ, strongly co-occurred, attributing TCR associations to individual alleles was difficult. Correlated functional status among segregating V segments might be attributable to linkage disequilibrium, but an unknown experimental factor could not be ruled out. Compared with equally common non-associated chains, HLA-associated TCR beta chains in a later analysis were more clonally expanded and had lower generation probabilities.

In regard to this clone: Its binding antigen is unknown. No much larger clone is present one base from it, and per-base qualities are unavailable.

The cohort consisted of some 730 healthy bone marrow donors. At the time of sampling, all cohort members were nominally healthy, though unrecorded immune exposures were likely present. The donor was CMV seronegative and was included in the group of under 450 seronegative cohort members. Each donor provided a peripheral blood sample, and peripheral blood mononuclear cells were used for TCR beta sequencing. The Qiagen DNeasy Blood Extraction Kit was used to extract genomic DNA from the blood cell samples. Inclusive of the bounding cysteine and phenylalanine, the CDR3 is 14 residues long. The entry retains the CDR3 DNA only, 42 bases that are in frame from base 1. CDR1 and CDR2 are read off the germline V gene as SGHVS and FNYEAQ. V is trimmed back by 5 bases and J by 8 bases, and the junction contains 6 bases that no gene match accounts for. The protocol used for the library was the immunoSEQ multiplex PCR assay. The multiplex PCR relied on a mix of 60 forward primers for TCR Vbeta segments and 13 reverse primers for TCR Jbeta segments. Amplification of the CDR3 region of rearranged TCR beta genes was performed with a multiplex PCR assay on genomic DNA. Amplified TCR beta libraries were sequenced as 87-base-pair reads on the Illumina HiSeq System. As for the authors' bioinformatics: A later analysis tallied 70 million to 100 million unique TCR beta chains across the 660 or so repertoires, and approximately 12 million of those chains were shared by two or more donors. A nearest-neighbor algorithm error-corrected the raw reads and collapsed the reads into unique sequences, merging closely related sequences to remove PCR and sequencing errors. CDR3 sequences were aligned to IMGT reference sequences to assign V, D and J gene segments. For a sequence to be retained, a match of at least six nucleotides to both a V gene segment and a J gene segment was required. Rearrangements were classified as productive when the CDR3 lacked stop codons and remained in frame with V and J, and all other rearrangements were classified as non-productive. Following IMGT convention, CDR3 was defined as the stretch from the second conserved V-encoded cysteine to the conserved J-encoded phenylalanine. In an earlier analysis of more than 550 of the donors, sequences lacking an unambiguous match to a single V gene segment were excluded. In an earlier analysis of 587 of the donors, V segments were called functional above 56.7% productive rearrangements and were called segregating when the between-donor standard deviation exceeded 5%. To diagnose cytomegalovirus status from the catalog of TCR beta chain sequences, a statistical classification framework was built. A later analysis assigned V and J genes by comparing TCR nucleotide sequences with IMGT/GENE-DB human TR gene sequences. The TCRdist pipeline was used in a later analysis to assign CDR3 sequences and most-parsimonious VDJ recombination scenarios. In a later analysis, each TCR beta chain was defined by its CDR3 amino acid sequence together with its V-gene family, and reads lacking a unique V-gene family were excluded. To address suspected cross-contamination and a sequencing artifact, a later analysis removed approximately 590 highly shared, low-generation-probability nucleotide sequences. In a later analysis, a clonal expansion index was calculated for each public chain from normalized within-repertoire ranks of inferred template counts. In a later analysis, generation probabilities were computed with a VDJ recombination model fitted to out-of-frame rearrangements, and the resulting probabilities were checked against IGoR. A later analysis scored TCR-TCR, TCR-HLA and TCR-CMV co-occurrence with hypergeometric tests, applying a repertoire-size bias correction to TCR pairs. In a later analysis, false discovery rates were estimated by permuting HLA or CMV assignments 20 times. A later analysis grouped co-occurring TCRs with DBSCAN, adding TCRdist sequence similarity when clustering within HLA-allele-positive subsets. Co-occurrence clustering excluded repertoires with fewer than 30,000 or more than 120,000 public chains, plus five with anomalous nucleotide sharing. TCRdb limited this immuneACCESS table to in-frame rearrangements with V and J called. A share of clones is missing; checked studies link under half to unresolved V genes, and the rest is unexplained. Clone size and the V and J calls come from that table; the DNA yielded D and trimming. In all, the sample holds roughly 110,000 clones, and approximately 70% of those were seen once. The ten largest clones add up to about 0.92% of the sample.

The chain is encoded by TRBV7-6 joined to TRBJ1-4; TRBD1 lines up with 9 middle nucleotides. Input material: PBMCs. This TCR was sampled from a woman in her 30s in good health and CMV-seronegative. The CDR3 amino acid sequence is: CASSVGQGTEKLFF. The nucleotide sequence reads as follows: TGTGCCAGCAGCGTCGGACAGGGGACGGAAAAACTGTTTTTT.